This TCR beta chain was recovered during a study of blood T cell repertoires in COVID-19. The CDR3 is made up of 16 amino acids. With 4 bases clipped from V and 3 bases from J, the junction kept 4 bases outside the gene matches. CDR1 and CDR2 (germline): SEHNR, FQNEAQ (reference sequence). TCRdb keeps only in-frame clones here, not all; method: immunoSEQ multiplex PCR. The sample includes over 200,000 clones, under 90% of them seen just once. This sequence joins TRBV7-9 and TRBJ2-2; 11 bases are a match to TRBD1. Sequenced input: PBMCs or T cells enriched from blood (not recorded which). This receptor was identified in a man in his 60s who had recovered from COVID-19. Here the CDR3 DNA reads TGTGCCAGCAGCTCGGGGACAGGGGGACACACCGGGGAGCTGTTTTTT. Protein sequence: CASSSGTGGHTGELFF.